A selection of T cell receptor beta chains follows, all from one sample in a study of blood T cell repertoires in COVID-19. Data came from immunoSEQ multiplex PCR; TCRdb stores just in-frame clones and leaves some out. The sample contains around 200,000 clones, around 86% of which appear only once. The source material was peripheral blood. The receptors shown here come from an older man with acute or convalescent COVID-19. Both conserved end residues are part of each CDR3. The order of the fields is V gene, J gene, clone size, D gene, CDR3 protein, CDR3 DNA. A D gene is named only where the DNA matches it firmly. Size tells how often a clone was seen (once, few, many) or the class of an expanded clone, and some rows leave it out.

TRBV7-9	TRBJ2-2	-	-	CASSGSYGVGTGELFF	TGTGCCAGCTCCGGGAGCTATGGAGTAGGGACCGGGGAGCTGTTTTTT
TRBV28	TRBJ2-5	-	TRBD1	CASSLLGQGEETQYF	TGTGCCAGCAGTTTACTGGGACAGGGAGAAGAGACCCAGTACTTC
TRBV7-9	TRBJ2-7	-	-	CASSLGQGVAYEQYF	TGTGCCAGCAGCTTAGGTCAGGGCGTCGCCTACGAGCAGTACTTC
TRBV3-1/TRBV3-2	TRBJ2-1	-	-	CASSQTRTSYNEQFF	TGTGCCAGCAGCCAAACGAGGACTTCGTACAATGAGCAGTTCTTC
TRBV27	TRBJ1-2	-	TRBD1	CASSSDRGPTNYGYTF	TGTGCCAGCAGTTCTGACAGGGGGCCTACTAACTATGGCTACACCTTC
TRBV6-5	TRBJ2-7	-	TRBD2	CASSYWGGRAPRGQYF	TGTGCCAGCAGTTACTGGGGCGGGAGGGCTCCCCGCGGGCAGTACTTC
TRBV7-2	TRBJ2-1	-	TRBD2	CASSTGTSGRIDEQFF	TGTGCCAGCAGCACCGGGACTAGCGGGAGAATAGATGAGCAGTTCTTC
TRBV3-1/TRBV3-2	TRBJ1-4	-	-	CASSLWSGGSNEKLFF	TGTGCCAGCAGCCTTTGGAGTGGAGGGAGTAATGAAAAACTGTTTTTT
TRBV15	TRBJ1-1	-	-	CATSRDGGYTEAFF	TGTGCCACCAGCAGAGATGGGGGGTACACTGAAGCTTTCTTT
TRBV18	TRBJ2-5	-	-	CASSPPSREEAQYF	TGTGCCAGCTCACCACCTTCCAGGGAAGAGGCCCAGTACTTC
TRBV29-1	TRBJ1-1	few	-	CSVGDMTVLGAFF	TGCAGCGTTGGCGATATGACAGTCCTGGGAGCTTTCTTT
TRBV29-1	TRBJ1-2	-	TRBD1	CSVPRGQEAYGYTF	TGCAGCGTTCCAAGGGGACAGGAAGCCTATGGCTACACCTTC
TRBV10-3	TRBJ1-3	once	-	CAIRERGTGGNTIYF	TGTGCCATCAGGGAGAGGGGTACTGGGGGAAACACCATATATTTT
TRBV2	TRBJ1-2	-	-	CASSGTIEGYGYTF	TGTGCCAGCAGCGGGACTATAGAGGGCTATGGCTACACCTTC
TRBV6-5	TRBJ2-7	once	TRBD1	CASRPPGGYEQYF	TGTGCCAGCAGACCCCCAGGGGGCTACGAGCAGTACTTC
TRBV27	TRBJ2-5	-	-	CASSLGSRGETQYF	TGTGCCAGCAGTTTAGGTTCCAGGGGAGAGACCCAGTACTTC
TRBV4-3	TRBJ1-6	-	TRBD1	CASSQGTGFHSPLHF	TGCGCCAGCAGCCAAGGGACAGGATTTCATTCACCCCTCCACTTT
TRBV18	TRBJ2-1	-	-	CASSPPTYQGGSYNEQFF	TGTGCCAGCTCACCGCCGACCTATCAGGGGGGCTCCTACAATGAGCAGTTCTTC